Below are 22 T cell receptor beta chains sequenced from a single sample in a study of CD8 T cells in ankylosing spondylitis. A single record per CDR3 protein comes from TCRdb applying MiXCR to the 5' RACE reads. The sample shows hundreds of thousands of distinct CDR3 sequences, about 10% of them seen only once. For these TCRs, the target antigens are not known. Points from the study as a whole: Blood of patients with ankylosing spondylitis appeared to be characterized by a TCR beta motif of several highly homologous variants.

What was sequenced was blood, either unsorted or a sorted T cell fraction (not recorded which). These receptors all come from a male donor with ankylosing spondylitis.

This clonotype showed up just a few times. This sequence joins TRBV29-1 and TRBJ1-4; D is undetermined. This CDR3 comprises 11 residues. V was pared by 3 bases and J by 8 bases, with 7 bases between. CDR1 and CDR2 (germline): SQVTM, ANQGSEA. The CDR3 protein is CSVELMEKLFF. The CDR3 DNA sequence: TGCAGCGTTGAGCTGATGGAAAAACTGTTTTTT.

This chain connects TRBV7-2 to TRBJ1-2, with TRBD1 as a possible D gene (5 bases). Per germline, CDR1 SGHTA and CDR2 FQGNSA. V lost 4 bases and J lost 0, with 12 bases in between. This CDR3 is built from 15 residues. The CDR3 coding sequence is TGTGCCAGCAGCTATAGGGACGTTTCTAACTATGGCTACACCTTC. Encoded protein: CASSYRDVSNYGYTF.

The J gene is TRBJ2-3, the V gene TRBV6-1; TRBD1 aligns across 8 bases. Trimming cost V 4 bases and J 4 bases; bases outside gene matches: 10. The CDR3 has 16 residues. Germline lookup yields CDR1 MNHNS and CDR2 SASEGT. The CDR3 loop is CASSGTGTGRSDTQYF. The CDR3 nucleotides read TGTGCCAGCAGTGGGACCGGGACAGGCCGCTCAGATACGCAGTATTTT.

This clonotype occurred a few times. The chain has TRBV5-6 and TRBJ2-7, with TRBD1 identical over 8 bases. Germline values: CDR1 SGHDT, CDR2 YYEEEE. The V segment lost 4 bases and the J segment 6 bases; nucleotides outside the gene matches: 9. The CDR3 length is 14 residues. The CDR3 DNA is TGTGCCAGCAGCGGGTCAGGACAGGGAGGCGAGCAGTACTTC. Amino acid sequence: CASSGSGQGGEQYF.

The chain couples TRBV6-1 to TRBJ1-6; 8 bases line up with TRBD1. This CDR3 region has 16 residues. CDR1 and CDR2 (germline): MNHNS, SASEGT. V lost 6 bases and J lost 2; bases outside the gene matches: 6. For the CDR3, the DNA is TGTGCCAGCAGGAGGACAGGGAGCCCCTATAATTCACCCCTCCACTTT. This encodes CASRRTGSPYNSPLHF.

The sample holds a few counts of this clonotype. The CDR3 nucleotides read TGTGCCAGCAGTTTACGGCTCATCCTTCGAACCATATATTTT. This gives the protein CASSLRLILRTIYF. The gene calls are TRBV12-3 or TRBV12-4 and TRBJ1-3; no clear D gene. This CDR3 spans 14 amino acids. Trimming stripped 2 bases from V and 10 bases from J, with 15 bases between.

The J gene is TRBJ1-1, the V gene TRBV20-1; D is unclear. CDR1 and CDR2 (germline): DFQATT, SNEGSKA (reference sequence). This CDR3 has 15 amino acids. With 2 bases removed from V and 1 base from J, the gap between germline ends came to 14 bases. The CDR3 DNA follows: TGCAGTGCTAGAAATACCTTGACCGCGAACACTGAAGCTTTCTTT. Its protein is CSARNTLTANTEAFF.

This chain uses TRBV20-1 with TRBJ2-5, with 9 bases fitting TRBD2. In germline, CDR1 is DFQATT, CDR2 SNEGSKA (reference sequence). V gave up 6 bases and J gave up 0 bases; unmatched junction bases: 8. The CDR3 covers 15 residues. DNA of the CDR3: TGCAGTGCGGGACGCGGACTAGCGTACCAAGAGACCCAGTACTTC. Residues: CSAGRGLAYQETQYF.

CDR3: CASSSHQETQYF. The CDR3 coding sequence is TGTGCCAGCAGCTCACACCAAGAGACCCAGTACTTC. The chain employs TRBV7-8 and TRBJ2-5; D is ambiguous. Trimming pared 4 bases from V and 0 bases from J, leaving 3 bases between. This CDR3 is 12 amino acids long. CDR1 is SGHVS and CDR2 is FQNEAQ in the germline V gene. The complete variable domain, with remaining parts taken from reference TRBV7-8 and TRBJ2-5, reads GAGVSQSPRYKVAKRGQDVALRCDPISGHVSLFWYQQALGQGPEFLTYFQNEAQLDKSGLPSDRFFAERPEGSVSTLKIQRTQQEDSAVYLCASSSHQETQYFGPGTRLLVL.

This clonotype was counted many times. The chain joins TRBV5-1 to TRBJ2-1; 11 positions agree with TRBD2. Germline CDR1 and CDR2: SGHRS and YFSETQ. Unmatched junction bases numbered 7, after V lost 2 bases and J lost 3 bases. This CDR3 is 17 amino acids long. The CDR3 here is CASSFGLAGSDYNEQFF. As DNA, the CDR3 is TGCGCCAGCAGCTTCGGACTAGCGGGCTCGGACTACAATGAGCAGTTCTTC.

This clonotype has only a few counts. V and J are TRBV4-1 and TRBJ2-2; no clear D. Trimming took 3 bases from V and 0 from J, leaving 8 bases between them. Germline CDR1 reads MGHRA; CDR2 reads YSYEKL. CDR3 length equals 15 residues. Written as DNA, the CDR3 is TGCGCCAGCAGCCATCCCACCGCGAACACCGGGGAGCTGTTTTTT. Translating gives CASSHPTANTGELFF.

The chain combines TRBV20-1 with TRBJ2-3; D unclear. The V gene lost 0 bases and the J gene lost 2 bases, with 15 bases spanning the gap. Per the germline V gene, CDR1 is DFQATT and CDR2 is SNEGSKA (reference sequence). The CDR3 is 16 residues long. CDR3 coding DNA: TGCAGTGCTAGAGATCCCCGTCGTTACCCCACAGATACGCAGTATTTT. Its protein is CSARDPRRYPTDTQYF.

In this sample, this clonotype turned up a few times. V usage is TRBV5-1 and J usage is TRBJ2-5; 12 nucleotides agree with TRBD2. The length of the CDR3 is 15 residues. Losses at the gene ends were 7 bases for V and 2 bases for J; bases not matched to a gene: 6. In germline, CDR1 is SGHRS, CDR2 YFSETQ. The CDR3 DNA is TGCGCCAGCTATCAGACTAGCGGGGGACAAGAGACCCAGTACTTC. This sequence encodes CASYQTSGGQETQYF.

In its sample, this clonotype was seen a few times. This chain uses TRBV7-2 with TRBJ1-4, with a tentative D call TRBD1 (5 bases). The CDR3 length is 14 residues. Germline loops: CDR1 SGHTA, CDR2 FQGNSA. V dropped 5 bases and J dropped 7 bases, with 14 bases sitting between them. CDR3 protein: CASSAPGTLEKLFF. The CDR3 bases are TGTGCCAGCAGCGCCCCCGGGACTCTTGAAAAACTGTTTTTT.

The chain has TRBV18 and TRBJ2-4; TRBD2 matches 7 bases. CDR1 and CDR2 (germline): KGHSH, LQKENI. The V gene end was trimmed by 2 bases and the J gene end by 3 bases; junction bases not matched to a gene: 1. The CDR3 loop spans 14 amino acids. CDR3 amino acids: CASSPTGGKNIQYF. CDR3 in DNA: TGTGCCAGCTCACCAACGGGGGGCAAAAACATTCAGTACTTC.

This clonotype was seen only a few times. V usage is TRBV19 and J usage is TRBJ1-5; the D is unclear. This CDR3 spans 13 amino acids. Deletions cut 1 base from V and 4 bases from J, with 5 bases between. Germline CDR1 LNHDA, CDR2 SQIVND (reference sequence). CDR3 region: CASSIGGNQPQHF. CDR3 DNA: TGTGCCAGTAGTATAGGGGGAAATCAGCCCCAGCATTTT.

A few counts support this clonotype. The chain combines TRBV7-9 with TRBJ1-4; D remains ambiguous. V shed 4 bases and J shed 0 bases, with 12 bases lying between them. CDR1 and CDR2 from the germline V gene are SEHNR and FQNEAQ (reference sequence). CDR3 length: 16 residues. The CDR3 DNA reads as TGTGCCAGCAGCTCCTCAATTGGAGCAACTAATGAAAAACTGTTTTTT. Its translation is CASSSSIGATNEKLFF. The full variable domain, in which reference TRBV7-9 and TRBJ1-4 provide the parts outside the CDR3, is DTGVSQNPRHKITKRGQNVTFRCDPISEHNRLYWYRQTLGQGPEFLTYFQNEAQLEKSRLLSDRFSAERPKGSFSTLEIQRTEQGDSAMYLCASSSSIGATNEKLFFGSGTQLSVL.

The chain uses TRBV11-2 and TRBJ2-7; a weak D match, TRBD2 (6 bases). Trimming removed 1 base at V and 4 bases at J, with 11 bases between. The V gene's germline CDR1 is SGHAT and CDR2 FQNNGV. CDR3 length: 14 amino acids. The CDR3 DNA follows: TGTGCCAGCAGCTTAGTAGGGGAGGATTACGAGCAGTACTTC. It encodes CASSLVGEDYEQYF.

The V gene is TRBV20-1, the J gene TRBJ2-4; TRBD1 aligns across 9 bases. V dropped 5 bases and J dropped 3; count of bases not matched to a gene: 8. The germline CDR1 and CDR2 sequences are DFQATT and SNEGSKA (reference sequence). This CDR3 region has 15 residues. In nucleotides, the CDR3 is TGCAGTGCTTCAACAGGGGGCGAAGGCAAAAACATTCAGTACTTC. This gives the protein CSASTGGEGKNIQYF.

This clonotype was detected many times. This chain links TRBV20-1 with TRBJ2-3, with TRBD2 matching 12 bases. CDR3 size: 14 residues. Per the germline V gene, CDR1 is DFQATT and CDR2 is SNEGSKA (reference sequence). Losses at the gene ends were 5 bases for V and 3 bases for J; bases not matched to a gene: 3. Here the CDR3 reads CSAATSGGTDTQYF. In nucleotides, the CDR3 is TGCAGTGCTGCCACTAGCGGGGGGACAGATACGCAGTATTTT.

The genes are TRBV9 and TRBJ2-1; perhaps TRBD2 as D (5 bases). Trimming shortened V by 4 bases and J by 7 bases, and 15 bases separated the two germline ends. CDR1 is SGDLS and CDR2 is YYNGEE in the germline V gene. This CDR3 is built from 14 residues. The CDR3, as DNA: TGTGCCAGCAGCCCCATAAACTCGGGGAATGAGCAGTTCTTC. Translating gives CASSPINSGNEQFF.

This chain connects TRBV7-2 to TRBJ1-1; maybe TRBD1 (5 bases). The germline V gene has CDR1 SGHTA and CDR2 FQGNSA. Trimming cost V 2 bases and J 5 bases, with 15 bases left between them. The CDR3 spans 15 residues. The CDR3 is CASSLRGGGTTEAFF. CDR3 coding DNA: TGTGCCAGCAGCTTAAGGGGCGGGGGTACTACTGAAGCTTTCTTT.